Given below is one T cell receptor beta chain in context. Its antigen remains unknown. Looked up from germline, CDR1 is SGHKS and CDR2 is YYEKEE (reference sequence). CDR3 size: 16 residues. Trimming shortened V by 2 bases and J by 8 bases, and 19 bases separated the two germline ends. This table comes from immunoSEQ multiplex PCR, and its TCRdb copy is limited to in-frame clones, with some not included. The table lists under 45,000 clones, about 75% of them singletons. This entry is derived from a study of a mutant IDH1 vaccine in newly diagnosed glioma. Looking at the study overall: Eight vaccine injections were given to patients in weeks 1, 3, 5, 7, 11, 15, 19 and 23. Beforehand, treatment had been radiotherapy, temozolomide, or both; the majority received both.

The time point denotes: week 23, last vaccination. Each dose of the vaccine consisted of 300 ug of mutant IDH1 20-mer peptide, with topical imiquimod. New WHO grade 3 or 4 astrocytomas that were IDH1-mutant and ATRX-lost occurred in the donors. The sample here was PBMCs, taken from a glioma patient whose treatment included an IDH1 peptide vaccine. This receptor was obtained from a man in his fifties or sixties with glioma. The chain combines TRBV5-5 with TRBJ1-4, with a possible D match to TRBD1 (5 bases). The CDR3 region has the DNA TGTGCCAGCAGCTTCCCCCCCGGGACGACGGGGGAAAAACTGTTTTTT. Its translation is CASSFPPGTTGEKLFF.